The sequence of this TCR beta chain was determined in a study of blood T cell repertoires in COVID-19. Across the whole study: Researchers got acute and convalescent COVID-19 samples from the United States, Italy and Spain. T cells, B-cell-depleted T cells, or PBMCs supplied cDNA or gDNA.

Source study methods: Counts of nucleated cells, estimated from reference gene primer amplification, were obtained. TCRdb's table, derived via immunoSEQ multiplex PCR, lists solely in-frame clones and lacks some. Clone size and the V and J calls come from that table; the DNA yielded D and trimming. This sample has over 100,000 clones, with 75% to 90% found just once. This CDR3 has 16 residues. The ends were cut back, 5 bases at V and 1 base at J, with 15 bases in the middle. The germline gives CDR1 SEHNR, CDR2 FQNEAQ (reference sequence). Seattle's cohort entered during active infection and was followed longitudinally.

The sample taken for sequencing was peripheral blood. V usage is TRBV7-9 and J usage is TRBJ1-3; tentative D call: TRBD1 (6 bases). The receptor was derived from a man aged 55 to 70 with COVID-19, enrolled during active disease. The CDR3 DNA is TGTGCCAGCAGCCCCCCCCACGGACAGTCTGGAAACACCATATATTTT. This gives the protein CASSPPHGQSGNTIYF.